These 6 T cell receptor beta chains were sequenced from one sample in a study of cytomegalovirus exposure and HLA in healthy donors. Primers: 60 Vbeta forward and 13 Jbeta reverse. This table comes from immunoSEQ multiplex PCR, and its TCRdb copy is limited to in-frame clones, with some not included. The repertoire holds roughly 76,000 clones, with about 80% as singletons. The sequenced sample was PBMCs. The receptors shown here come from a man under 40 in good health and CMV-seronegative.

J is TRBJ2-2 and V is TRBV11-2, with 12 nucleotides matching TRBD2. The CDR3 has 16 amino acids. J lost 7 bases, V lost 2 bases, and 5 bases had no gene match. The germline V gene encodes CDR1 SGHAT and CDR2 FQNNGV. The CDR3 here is CASSLQTSGGGGELFF. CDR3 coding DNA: TGTGCCAGCAGCTTACAGACTAGCGGGGGTGGCGGGGAGCTGTTTTTT.

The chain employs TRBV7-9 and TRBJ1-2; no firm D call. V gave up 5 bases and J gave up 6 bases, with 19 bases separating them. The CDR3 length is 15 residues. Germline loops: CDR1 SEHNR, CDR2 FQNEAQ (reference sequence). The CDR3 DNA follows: TGTGCCAGCAGCCCCGGGGTCCTCCCGGGAGATGGCTACACCTTC. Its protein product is CASSPGVLPGDGYTF.

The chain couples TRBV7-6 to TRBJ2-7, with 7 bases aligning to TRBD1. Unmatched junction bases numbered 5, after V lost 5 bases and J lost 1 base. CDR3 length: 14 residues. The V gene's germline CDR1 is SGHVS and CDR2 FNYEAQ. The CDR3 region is CASSPATGSYEQYF. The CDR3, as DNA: TGTGCCAGCAGCCCCGCGACAGGGTCCTACGAGCAGTACTTC.

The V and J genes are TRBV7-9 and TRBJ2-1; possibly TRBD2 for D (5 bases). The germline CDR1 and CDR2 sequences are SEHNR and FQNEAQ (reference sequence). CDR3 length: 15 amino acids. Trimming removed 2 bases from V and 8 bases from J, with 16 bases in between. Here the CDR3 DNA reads TGTGCCAGCAGCTTATCGGGCGGTCCCGGGGATGAGCAGTTCTTC. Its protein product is CASSLSGGPGDEQFF.

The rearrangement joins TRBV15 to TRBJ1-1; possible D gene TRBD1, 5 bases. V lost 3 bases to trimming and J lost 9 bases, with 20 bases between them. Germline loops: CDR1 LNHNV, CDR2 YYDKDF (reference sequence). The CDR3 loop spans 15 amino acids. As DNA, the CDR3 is TGTGCCACCAGCAGGGGCGGGACCCAGGTGGGAAAAGCTTTCTTT. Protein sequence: CATSRGGTQVGKAFF.

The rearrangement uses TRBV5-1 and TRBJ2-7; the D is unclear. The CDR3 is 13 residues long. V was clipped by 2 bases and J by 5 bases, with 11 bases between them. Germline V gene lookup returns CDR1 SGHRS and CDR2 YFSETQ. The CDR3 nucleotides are TGCGCCAGCAGCTTTGGTAGAACCGACGAGCAGTACTTC. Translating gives CASSFGRTDEQYF.